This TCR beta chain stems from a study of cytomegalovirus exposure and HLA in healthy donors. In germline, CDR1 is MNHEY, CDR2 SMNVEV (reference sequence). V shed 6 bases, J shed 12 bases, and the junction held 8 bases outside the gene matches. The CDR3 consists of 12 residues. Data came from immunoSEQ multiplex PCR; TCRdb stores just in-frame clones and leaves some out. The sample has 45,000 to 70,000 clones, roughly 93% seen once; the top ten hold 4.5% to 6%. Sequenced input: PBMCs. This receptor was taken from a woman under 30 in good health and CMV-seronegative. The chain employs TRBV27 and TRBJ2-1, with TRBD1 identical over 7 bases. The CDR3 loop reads CASRSRGQLQFF. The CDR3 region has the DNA TGTGCCAGCAGGTCAAGGGGGCAGTTGCAGTTCTTC.